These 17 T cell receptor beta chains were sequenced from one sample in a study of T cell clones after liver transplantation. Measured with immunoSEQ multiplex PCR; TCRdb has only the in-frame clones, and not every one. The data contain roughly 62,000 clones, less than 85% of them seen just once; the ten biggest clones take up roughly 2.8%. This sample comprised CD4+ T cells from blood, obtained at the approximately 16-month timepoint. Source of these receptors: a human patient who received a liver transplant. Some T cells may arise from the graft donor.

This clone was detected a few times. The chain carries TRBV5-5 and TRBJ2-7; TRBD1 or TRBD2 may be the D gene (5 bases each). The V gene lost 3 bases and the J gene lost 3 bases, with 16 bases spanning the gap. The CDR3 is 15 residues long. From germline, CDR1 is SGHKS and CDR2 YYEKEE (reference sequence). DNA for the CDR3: TGTGCCAGCAGCTCGGCACCGGGGACCTTCTACGAGCAGTACGTC. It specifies CASSSAPGTFYEQYV.

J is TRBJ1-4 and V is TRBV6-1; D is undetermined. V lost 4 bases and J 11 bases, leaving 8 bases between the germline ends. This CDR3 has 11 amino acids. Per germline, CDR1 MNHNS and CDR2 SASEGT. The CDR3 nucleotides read TGTGCCAGCAGTGCCCTCGGTAAACTGTTTTTT. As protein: CASSALGKLFF.

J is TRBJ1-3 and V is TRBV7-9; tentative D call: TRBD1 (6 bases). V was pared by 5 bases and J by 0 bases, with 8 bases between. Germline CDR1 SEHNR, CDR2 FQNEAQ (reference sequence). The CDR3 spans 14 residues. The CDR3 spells CASSRTDSGNTIYF. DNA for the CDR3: TGTGCCAGCAGCCGGACAGACTCTGGAAACACCATATATTTT. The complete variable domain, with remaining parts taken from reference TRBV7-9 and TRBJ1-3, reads DTGVSQNPRHKITKRGQNVTFRCDPISEHNRLYWYRQTLGQGPEFLTYFQNEAQLEKSRLLSDRFSAERPKGSFSTLEIQRTEQGDSAMYLCASSRTDSGNTIYFGEGSWLTVV.

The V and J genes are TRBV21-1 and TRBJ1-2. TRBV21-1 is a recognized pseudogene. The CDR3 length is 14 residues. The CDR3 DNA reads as TGTGCCAGCAGCAAAGGTGGCAGCTACTATGGCTACACCTTC. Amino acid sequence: CASSKGGSYYGYTF.

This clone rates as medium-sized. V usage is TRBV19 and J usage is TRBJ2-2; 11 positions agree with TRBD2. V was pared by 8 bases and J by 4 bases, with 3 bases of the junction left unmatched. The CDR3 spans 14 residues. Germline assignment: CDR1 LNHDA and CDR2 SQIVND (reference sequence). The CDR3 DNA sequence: TGTGCCAGTTCCGGGACTAGCGGCACCGGGGAGCTGTTTTTT. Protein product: CASSGTSGTGELFF.

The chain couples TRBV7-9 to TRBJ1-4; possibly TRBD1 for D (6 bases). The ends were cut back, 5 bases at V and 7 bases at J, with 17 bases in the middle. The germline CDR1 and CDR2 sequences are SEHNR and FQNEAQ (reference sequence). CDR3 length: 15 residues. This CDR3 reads CASSPTGISGEKLFF. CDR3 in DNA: TGTGCCAGCAGCCCTACAGGGATTTCAGGTGAAAAACTGTTTTTT.

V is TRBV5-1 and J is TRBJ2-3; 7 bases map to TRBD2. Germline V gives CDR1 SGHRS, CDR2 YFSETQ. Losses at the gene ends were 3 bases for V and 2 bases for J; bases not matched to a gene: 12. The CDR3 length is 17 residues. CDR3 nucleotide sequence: TGCGCCAGCAGCTCCTTGGGGCGGGAGAGTTCCACAGATACGCAGTATTTT. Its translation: CASSSLGRESSTDTQYF.

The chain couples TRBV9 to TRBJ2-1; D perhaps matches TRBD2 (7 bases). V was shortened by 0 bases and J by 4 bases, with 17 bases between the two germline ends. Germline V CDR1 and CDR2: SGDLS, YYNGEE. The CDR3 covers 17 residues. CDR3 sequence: CASSVAPSGGTYNEQFF. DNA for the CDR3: TGTGCCAGCAGCGTAGCTCCTAGCGGAGGGACATACAATGAGCAGTTCTTC. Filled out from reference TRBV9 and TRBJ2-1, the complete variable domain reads DSGVTQTPKHLITATGQRVTLRCSPRSGDLSVYWYQQSLDQGLQFLIQYYNGEERAKGNILERFSAQQFPDLHSELNLSSLELGDSALYFCASSVAPSGGTYNEQFFGPGTRLTVL.

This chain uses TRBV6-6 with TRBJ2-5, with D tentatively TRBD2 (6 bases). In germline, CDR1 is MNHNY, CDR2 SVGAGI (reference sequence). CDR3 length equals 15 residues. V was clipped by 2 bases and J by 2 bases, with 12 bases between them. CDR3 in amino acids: CASSYGGTRQETQYF. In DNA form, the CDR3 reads TGTGCCAGCAGTTACGGCGGGACTCGACAAGAGACCCAGTACTTC.

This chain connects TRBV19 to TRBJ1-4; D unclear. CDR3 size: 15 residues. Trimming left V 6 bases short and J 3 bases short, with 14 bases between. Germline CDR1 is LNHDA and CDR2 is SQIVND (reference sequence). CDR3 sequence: CASRNVGPSNEKLFF. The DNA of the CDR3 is TGTGCCAGTAGGAATGTAGGGCCGTCTAATGAAAAACTGTTTTTT.

The CDR3 loop reads CASSFVDRTYEQYF. Here the CDR3 DNA reads TGTGCCAGCAGCTTTGTCGACAGGACCTACGAGCAGTACTTC. This chain links TRBV5-6 with TRBJ2-7, with a tentative D call TRBD1 (6 bases). The V end lost 2 bases, the J end lost 2 bases, and 11 bases lay between the germline ends. The CDR3 runs to 14 residues. Germline V gene sequence: CDR1 SGHDT, CDR2 YYEEEE.

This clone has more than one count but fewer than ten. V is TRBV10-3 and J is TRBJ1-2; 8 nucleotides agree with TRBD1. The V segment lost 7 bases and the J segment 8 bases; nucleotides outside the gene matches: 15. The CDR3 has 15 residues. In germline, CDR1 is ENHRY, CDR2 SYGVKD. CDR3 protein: CAITPGTGQTGGYTF. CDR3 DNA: TGTGCCATCACTCCCGGGACAGGACAAACAGGGGGCTACACCTTC.

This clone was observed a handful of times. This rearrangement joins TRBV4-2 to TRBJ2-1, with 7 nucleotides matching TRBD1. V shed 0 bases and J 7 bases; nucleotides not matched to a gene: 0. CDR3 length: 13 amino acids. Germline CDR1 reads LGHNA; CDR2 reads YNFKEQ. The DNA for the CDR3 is TGTGCCAGCAGCCAAGAGGACAGGAATGAGCAGTTCTTC. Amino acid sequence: CASSQEDRNEQFF.

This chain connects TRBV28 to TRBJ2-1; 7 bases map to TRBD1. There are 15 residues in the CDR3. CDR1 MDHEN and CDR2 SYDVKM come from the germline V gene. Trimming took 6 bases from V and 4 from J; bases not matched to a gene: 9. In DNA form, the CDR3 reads TGTGCCAGCAGCCGACAGGGAGTGTCTTACAATGAGCAGTTCTTC. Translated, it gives CASSRQGVSYNEQFF.

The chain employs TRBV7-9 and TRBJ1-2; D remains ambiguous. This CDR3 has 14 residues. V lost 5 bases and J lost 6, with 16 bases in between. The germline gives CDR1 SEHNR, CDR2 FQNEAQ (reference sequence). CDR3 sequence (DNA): TGTGCCAGCAGCCCAACATCCAGAATAGATGGCTACACCTTC. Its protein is CASSPTSRIDGYTF.

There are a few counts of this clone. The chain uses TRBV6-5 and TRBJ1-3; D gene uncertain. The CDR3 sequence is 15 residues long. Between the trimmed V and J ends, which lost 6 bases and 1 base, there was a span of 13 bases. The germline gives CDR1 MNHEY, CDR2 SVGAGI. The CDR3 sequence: CASRLDLTSGNTIYF. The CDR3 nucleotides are TGTGCCAGCAGATTGGACCTAACTTCTGGAAACACCATATATTTT.

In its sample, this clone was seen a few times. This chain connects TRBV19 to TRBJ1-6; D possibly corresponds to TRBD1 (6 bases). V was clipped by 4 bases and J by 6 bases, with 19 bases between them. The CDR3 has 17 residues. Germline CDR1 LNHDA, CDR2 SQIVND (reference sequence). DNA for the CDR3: TGTGCCAGTAGTACAACCGGGACACCAAGGGGTAATTCACCCCTCCACTTT. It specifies CASSTTGTPRGNSPLHF.